This T cell receptor (beta chain) is from a study of T-cell reconstitution after alpha-beta-depleted transplantation in children. Study results and caveats: Several patients had high TCRbeta diversity at day 60; it came from surviving recipient T cells and thymic progenitors. It was newly produced T cells that mostly accounted for T-cell counts and diversity one year after transplant.

Construction of the TCRbeta library involved unique molecular identifiers. Each CDR3 protein is one row after TCRdb ran MiXCR on the PCR reads. This sample yields some 300,000 distinct CDR3 sequences, of which 6% to 10% are seen a single time; around 10% belongs to the top ten. This CDR3 is built from 16 residues. Trimming took 5 bases from V and 6 from J, leaving 19 bases between them. Germline loops: CDR1 LNHNV, CDR2 YYDKDF (reference sequence). This clonotype was detected many times. Its specificity is not known. J is TRBJ2-2 and V is TRBV15, with D possibly matching TRBD1 (6 bases). The clonotype was recovered from a female patient younger than 10 who had a stem cell transplant for Fanconi anemia, so the T cells may come from the graft donor. Sequenced material: peripheral blood, taken 360 days after TCRalphabeta/CD19-depleted stem cell transplant. DNA for the CDR3: TGTGCCACCAGCGGAACCAGGGGCACCCATTCCGGGGAGCTGTTTTTT. Translating gives CATSGTRGTHSGELFF.